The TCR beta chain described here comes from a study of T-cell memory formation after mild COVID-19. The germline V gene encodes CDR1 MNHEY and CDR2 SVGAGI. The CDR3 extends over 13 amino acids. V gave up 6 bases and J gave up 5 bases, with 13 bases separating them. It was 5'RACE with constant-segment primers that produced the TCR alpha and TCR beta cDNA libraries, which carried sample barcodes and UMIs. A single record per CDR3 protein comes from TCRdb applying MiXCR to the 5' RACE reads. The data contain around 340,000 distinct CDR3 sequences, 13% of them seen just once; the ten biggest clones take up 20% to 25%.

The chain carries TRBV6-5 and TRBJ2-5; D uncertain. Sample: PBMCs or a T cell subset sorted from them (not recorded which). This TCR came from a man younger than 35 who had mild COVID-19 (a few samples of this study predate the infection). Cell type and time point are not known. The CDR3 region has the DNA TGTGCCAGCAGCCCACATGAGCAGGAGACCCAGTACTTC. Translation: CASSPHEQETQYF.